This record concerns one T cell receptor (beta chain) sequence. Per the original data handling: Reference gene primer amplification yielded estimated nucleated cell counts. Clones were read by immunoSEQ multiplex PCR, and TCRdb kept only the in-frame ones, dropping some. V and J calls and clone size are copied from that table; D and trimming were computed from the DNA. Counted here are approximately 260,000 clones, about nine tenths occurring once; the ten biggest clones make up just over 7%. This sample was included in a study of blood T cell repertoires in COVID-19. Across the study: PBMCs, B-cell-depleted T cells, or T cells provided the cDNA or gDNA that made up the material.

Germline V gene sequence: CDR1 SGHRS, CDR2 YFSETQ. The V segment lost 4 bases and the J segment 6 bases; nucleotides outside the gene matches: 12. There are 16 residues in the CDR3. The clonotype was recovered from a man in his sixties who had recovered from COVID-19. The chain uses TRBV5-1 and TRBJ2-1, with 8 bases matching TRBD2. Sequencing was performed on peripheral blood. The CDR3 region is CASSMLEAGASNEQFF. The DNA of the CDR3 is TGCGCCAGCAGCATGTTAGAAGCGGGGGCCTCCAATGAGCAGTTCTTC.